This T cell receptor beta chain was identified in a study of blood T cell repertoires in COVID-19. V was clipped by 3 bases and J by 3 bases, with 15 bases between them. Germline-derived CDR1 and CDR2 are SNHLY and FYNNEI. The CDR3 consists of 15 residues. The table came from immunoSEQ multiplex PCR; TCRdb's copy has only in-frame clones and leaves some out. This sample has about 380,000 clones; over 65% occur once, and the top ten carry 0.85% to 1.2%. Sequencing used peripheral blood. This sequence originates from a human donor with acute or convalescent COVID-19. The donor label of this sample is uncertain. The genes are TRBV2 and TRBJ2-7; D is uncertain. CDR3 region: CASSDGRLHGYEQYF. The CDR3 coding sequence is TGTGCCAGCAGTGATGGGCGTCTACACGGCTACGAGCAGTACTTC.